This T cell receptor beta chain came from a study of lymphopenia after photon versus proton radiotherapy. Regarding the study as a whole: Better survival with proton therapy was suggested as possible, not demonstrated. After lymphocyte nadir, photon-treated repertoires showed oligoclonal expansion, especially CD8+ Temra.

The CDR3 is 19 residues long. Germline V gene lookup returns CDR1 LNHDA and CDR2 SQIVND (reference sequence). V trimming: 6 bases; J trimming: 1 base; junction bases outside the gene matches: 19. A remark on this clone: Its antigen is unidentified.

Generated by immunoSEQ multiplex PCR, the TCRdb table keeps only in-frame clones and is missing some. The sample contains a few thousand clones, 60% to 80% of which appear only once. The material sequenced was peripheral blood, taken from a patient treated with proton-based radiotherapy. This TCR came from a man older than 75 with esophageal cancer. The gene calls are TRBV19 and TRBJ1-1; 8 bases fit TRBD1. The CDR3 bases are TGTGCCAGTAGGGGGGGGACCGGGACAGGAGTAAGTAGGAACACTGAAGCTTTCTTT. Translated: CASRGGTGTGVSRNTEAFF.